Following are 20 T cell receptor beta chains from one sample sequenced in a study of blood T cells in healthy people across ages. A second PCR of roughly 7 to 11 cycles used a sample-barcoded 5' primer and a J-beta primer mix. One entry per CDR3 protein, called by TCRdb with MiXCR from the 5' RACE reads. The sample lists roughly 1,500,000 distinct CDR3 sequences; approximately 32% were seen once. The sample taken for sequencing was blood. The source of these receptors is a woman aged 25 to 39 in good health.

CDR3 protein: CASSFGMYTEAFF. CDR3 coding DNA: TGTGCCAGCAGCTTCGGTATGTACACTGAAGCTTTCTTT. The chain has TRBV7-3 and TRBJ1-1; unclear D gene. The CDR3 consists of 13 residues. Germline CDR1 SGHTA, CDR2 FQGTGA. Trimming took 3 bases from V and 3 from J, leaving 8 bases between them.

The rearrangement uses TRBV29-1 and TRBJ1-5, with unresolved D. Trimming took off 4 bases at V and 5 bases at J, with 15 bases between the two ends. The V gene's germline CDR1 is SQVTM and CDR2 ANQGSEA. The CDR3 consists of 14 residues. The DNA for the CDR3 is TGCAGCGTTGCCACGGAATCGCGTGATCAGCCCCAGCATTTT. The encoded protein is CSVATESRDQPQHF.

CDR3 DNA: TGTGCCACAGGGCCCACTAGCACAGATACGCAGTATTTT. Its translation is CATGPTSTDTQYF. The V gene is TRBV6-1, the J gene TRBJ2-3; D perhaps matches TRBD1 (5 bases). CDR3 length equals 13 residues. Germline-derived CDR1 and CDR2 are MNHNS and SASEGT. Deletions cut 10 bases from V and 0 bases from J, with 11 bases between.

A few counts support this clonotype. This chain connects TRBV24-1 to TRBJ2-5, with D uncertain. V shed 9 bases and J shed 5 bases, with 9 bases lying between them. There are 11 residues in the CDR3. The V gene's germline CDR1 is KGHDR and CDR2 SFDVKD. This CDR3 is CATALGETQYF. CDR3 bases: TGTGCCACCGCCCTTGGCGAGACCCAGTACTTC.

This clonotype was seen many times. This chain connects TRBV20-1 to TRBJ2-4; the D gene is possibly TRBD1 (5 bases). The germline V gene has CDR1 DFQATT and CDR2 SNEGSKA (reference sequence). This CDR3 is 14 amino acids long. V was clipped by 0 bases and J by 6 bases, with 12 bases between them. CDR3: CSARDRPGLNIQYF. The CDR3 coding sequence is TGCAGTGCTAGAGATCGTCCAGGGTTAAACATTCAGTACTTC.

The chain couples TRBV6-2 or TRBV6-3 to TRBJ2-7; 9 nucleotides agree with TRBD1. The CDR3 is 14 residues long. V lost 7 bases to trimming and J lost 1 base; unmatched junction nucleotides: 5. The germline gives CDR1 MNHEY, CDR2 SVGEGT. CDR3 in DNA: TGTGCCAGCATCGGGACAGGGTTATCCTACGAGCAGTACTTC. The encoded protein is CASIGTGLSYEQYF.

The CDR3: CASSPARGGYTEAFF. The CDR3 DNA is TGTGCCAGCAGCCCAGCCCGAGGGGGGTACACTGAAGCTTTCTTT. The chain joins TRBV3-1 to TRBJ1-1; possible D gene TRBD1, 6 bases. This CDR3 is built from 15 residues. Trimming shortened V by 4 bases and J by 3 bases, and 15 bases separated the two germline ends. The germline V gene encodes CDR1 LGHDT and CDR2 YNNKEL (reference sequence).

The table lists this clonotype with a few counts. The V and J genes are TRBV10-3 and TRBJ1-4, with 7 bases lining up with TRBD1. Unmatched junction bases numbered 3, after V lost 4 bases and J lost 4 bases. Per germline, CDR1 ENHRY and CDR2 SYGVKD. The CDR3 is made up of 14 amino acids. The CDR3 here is CAISGTGGNEKLFF. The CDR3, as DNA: TGTGCCATCAGTGGGACAGGAGGTAATGAAAAACTGTTTTTT.

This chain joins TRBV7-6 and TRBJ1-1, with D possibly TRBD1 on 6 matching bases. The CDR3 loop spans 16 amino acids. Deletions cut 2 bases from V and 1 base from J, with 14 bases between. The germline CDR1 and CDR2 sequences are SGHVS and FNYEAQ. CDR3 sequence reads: CASSLTPRRGNTEAFF. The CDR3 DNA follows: TGTGCCAGCAGCTTAACACCCCGCAGGGGGAACACTGAAGCTTTCTTT. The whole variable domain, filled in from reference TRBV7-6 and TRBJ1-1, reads GAGVSQSPRYKVTKRGQDVALRCDPISGHVSLYWYRQALGQGPEFLTYFNYEAQQDKSGLPNDRFSAERPEGSISTLTIQRTEQRDSAMYRCASSLTPRRGNTEAFFGQGTRLTVV.

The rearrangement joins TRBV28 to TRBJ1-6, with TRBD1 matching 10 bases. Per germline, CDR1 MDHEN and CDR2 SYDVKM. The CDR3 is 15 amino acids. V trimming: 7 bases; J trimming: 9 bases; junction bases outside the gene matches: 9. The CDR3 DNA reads TGTGCCAGCAATCCGACAGGGGGCTTAAGTTCACCCCTCCACTTT. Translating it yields CASNPTGGLSSPLHF.

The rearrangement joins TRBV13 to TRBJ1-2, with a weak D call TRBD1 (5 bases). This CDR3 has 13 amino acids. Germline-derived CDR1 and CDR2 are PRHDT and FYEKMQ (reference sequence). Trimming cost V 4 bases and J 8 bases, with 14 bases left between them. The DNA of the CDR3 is TGTGCCAGCAGCTCCGGGACTCCCCTAGGCTACACCTTC. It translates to CASSSGTPLGYTF.

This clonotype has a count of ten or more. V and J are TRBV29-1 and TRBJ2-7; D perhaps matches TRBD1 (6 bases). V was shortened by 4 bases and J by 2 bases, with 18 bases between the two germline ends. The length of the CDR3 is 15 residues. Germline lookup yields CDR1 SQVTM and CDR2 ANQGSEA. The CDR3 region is CSVVGPQGLPYEQYF. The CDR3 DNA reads TGCAGCGTTGTAGGACCACAGGGCCTACCCTACGAGCAGTACTTC.

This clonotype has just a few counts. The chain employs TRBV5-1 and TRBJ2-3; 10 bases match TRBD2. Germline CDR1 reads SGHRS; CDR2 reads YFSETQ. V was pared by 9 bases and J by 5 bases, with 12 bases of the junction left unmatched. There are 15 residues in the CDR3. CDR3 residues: CATSESGGAKDTQYF. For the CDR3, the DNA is TGCGCCACCTCCGAGAGCGGGGGGGCCAAAGATACGCAGTATTTT.

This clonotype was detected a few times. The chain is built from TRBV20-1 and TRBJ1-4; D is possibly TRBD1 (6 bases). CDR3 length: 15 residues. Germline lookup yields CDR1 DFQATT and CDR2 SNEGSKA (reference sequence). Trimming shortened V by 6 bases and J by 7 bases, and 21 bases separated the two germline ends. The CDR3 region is CSAGGADSIGEKLFF. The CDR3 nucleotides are TGCAGTGCCGGAGGGGCGGACAGTATTGGTGAAAAACTGTTTTTT.

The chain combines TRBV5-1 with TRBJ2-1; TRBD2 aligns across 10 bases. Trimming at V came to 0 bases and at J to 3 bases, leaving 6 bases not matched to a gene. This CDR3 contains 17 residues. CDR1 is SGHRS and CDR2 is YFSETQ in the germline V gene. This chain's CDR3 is CASSLAPSGGFYNEQFF. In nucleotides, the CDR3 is TGCGCCAGCAGCTTGGCCCCTAGCGGGGGCTTCTACAATGAGCAGTTCTTC.

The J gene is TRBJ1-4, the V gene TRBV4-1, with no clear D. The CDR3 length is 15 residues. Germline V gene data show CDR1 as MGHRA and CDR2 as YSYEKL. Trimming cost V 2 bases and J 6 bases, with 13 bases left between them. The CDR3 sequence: CASSQKGWGYEKLFF. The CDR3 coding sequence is TGCGCCAGCAGCCAAAAGGGTTGGGGTTATGAAAAACTGTTTTTT.

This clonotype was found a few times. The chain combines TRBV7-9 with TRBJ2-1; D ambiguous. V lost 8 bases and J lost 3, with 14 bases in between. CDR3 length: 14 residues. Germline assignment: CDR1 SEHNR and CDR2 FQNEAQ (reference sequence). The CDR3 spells CASGIDGNYNEQFF. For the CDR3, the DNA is TGTGCCAGCGGCATTGACGGAAACTACAATGAGCAGTTCTTC.

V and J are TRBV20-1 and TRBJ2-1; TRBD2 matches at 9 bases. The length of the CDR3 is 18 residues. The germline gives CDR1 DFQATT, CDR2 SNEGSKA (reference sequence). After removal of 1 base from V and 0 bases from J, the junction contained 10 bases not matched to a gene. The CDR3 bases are TGCAGTGCTAGAGGCCTCCTAAGCGGGGGGAGCTCCTACAATGAGCAGTTCTTC. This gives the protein CSARGLLSGGSSYNEQFF.

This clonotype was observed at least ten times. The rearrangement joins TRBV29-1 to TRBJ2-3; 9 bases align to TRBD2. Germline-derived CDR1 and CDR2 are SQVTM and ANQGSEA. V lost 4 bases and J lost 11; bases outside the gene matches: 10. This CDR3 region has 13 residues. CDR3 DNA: TGCAGCGTTGTAGCGGGAGTGCCCCGGGAGCAGTATTTT. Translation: CSVVAGVPREQYF.

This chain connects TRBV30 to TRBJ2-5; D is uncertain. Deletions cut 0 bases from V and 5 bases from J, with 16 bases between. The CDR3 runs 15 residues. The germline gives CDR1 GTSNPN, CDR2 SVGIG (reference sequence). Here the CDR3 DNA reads TGTGCCTGGAGTGTCCGGGTCTCCAGTTGGGAGACCCAGTACTTC. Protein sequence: CAWSVRVSSWETQYF.